The clone carrying this T cell receptor (beta chain) has only a few counts. This CDR3 comprises 16 residues. Germline V lookup: CDR1 SGHRS, CDR2 YFSETQ. V was clipped by 4 bases and J by 1 base, with 14 bases between them. Only in-frame clones appear in the TCRdb table, and some are missing; sequencing was by immunoSEQ multiplex PCR. This table holds fewer than 40,000 clones, 82% found once. The data were taken from a study of somatic mutations in cytotoxic T cells in rheumatoid arthritis. Study as a whole: Patient blood (about 30 ml EDTA) was collected right after diagnosis, preceding any treatment.

The origin of this receptor is an adult with rheumatoid arthritis. Sequenced material: CD8+ T cells sorted from blood. V gene TRBV5-1 combines with J gene TRBJ2-2, with TRBD1 as a possible D gene (8 bases). The chain's CDR3 is CASSGGDRRNTGELFF. In nucleotides, the CDR3 is TGCGCCAGCAGCGGGGGGGACAGGAGGAACACCGGGGAGCTGTTTTTT.